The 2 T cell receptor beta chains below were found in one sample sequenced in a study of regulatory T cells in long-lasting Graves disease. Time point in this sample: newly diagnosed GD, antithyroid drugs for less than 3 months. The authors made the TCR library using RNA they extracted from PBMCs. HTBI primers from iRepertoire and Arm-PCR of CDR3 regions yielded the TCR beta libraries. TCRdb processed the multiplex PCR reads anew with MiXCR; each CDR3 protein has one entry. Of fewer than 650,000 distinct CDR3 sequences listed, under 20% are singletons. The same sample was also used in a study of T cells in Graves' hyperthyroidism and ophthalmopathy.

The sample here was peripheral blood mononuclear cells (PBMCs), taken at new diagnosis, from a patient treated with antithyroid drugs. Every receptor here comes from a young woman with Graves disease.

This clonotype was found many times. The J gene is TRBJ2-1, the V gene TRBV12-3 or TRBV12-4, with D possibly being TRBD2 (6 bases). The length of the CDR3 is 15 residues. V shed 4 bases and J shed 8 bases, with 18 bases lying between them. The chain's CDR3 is CASSYTGSRTDEQFF. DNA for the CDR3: TGTGCCAGCAGTTATACCGGGAGTAGGACGGATGAGCAGTTCTTC.

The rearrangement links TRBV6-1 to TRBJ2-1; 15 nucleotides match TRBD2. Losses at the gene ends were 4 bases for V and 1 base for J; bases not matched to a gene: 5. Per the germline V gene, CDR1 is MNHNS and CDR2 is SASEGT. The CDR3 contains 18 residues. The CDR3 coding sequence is TGTGCCAGCAGTGCAACCGGGACTAGCGGGAGGTCCTACAATGAGCAGTTCTTC. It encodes CASSATGTSGRSYNEQFF.